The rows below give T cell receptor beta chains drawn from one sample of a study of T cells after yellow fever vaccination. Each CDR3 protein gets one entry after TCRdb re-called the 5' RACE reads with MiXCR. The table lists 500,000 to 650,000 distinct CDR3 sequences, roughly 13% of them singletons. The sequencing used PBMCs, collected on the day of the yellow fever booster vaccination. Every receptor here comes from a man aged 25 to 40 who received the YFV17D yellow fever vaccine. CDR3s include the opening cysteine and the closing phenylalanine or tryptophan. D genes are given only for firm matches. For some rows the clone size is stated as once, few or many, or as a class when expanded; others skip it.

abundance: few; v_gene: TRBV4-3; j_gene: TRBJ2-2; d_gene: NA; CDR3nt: TGCGCCAGCAGCCAAGATTGGGACAACATACCCGGGGAGCTGTTTTTT; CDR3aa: CASSQDWDNIPGELFF
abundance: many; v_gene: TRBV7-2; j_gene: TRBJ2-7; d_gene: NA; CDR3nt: TGTGCCAGCAGCTTAGCGAGAAGCTTAGGCTACGAGCAGTACTTC; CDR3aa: CASSLARSLGYEQYF
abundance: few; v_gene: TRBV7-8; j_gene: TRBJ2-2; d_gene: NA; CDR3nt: TGTGCCAGCAGCCCCTATGAGGATCTGGGGTCAGGGGGGCTTTCTTTTTTT; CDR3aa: CASSPYEDLGSGGLSFF
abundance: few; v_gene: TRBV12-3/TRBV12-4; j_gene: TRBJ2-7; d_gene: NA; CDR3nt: TGTGCCAGCAGTCGAAGGACAGAGAGGAACGAGCAGTACTTC; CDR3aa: CASSRRTERNEQYF
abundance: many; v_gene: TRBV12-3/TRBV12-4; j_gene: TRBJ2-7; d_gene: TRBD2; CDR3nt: TGTGCCAGCAGCCGTTGGTTGGGACTAGCGGGAGACAACGAGCAGTACTTC; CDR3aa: CASSRWLGLAGDNEQYF
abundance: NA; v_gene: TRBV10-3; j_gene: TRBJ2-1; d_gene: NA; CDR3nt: TGTGCCACCAGCCCCGACCCGAGGAGTGAGCAGTTCTTC; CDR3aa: CATSPDPRSEQFF
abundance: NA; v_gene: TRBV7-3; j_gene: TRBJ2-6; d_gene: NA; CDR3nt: TGTGCCAGCAGCACTGGGACCGAAAGGGCCAACGTCCTGACTTTC; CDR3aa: CASSTGTERANVLTF
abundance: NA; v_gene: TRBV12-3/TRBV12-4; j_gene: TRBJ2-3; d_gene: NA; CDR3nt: TGTGCCAGCAGTTCCGGGACGGGCCTTCTTACGCAGTATTTT; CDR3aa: CASSSGTGLLTQYF
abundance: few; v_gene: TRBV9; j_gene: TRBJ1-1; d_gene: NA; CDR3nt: TGTGCCAGCAGCGTAGATCTGGTCGGCGGCACTGAAGCTTTCTTT; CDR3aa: CASSVDLVGGTEAFF
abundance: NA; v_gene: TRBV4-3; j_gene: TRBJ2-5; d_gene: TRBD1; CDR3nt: TGCGCCAGCAGCCAAGAGGTTAGGGGGCGTTCGGAGACCCAGTACTTC; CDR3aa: CASSQEVRGRSETQYF
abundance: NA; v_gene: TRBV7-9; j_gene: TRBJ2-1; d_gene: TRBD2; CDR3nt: TGTGCCAGCAGCCCTACTAGCGGGTGGAGAAATGAGCAGTTCTTC; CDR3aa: CASSPTSGWRNEQFF
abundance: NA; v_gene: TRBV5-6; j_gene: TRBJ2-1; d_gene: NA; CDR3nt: TGTGCCAGCAGCTTAGTCGGGACCGGCTACAATGAGCAGTTCTTC; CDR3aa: CASSLVGTGYNEQFF
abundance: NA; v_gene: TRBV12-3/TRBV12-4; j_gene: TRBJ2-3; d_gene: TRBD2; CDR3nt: TGTGCCAGCACGGCTAGCGGGAGAAATGTAGATACGCAGTATTTT; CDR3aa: CASTASGRNVDTQYF
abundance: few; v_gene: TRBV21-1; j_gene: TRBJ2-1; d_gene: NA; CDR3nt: TGTGCCAGCAAAGAAGCGGGAGGGCCTGATGAGCAGTTCTTC; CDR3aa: CASKEAGGPDEQFF
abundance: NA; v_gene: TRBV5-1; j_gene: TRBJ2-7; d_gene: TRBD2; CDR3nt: TGCGCCAGCAGCGAGGGAGCGGGAGCGACTACGAGCCTCTACTTC; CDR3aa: CASSEGAGATTSLYF
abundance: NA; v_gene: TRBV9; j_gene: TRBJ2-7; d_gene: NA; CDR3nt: TGTGCCAGCAGCAAAACAGGTATAACCTACGAGCAGTACTTC; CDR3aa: CASSKTGITYEQYF
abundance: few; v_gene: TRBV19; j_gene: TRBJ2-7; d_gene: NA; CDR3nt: TGTGCCAGTAGTAACAACAGGGCCAACGAGCAGTACTTC; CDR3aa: CASSNNRANEQYF
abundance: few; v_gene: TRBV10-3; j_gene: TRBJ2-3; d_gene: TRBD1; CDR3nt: TGTGCCATCAGTGTGGACAGGGGGGCCACAGATACGCAGTATTTT; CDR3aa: CAISVDRGATDTQYF
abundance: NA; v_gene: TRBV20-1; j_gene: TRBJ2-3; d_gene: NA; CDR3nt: TGCAGTGCTAGAAGGGTGGGGATCACAGATACGCAGTATTTT; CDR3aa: CSARRVGITDTQYF
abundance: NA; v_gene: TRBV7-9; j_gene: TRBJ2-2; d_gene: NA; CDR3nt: TGTGCCAGCAGCTTATTCGGGCGCTATACCGGGGAGCTGTTTTTT; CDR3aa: CASSLFGRYTGELFF
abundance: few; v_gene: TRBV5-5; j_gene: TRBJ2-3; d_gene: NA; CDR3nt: TGTGCCAGCTACCTAGGACAACTTAACACAGATACGCAGTATTTT; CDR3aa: CASYLGQLNTDTQYF
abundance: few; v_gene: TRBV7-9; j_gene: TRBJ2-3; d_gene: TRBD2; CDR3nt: TGTGCCAGCAGCTTTCCCTTGACTAGCCCCGGGCTGGATACGCAGTATTTT; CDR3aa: CASSFPLTSPGLDTQYF
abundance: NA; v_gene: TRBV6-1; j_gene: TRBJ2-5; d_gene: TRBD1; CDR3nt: TGTGCCAGCAGTGAGGGGGCACAGGGGGAGACCCAGTACTTC; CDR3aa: CASSEGAQGETQYF
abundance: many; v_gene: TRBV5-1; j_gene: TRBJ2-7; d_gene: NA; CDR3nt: TGCGCCAGCAGCTATGATCGGCGGAACTACGAGCAGTACTTC; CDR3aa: CASSYDRRNYEQYF
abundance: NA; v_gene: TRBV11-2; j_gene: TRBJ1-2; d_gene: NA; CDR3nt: TGTGCCAGCAGTCCGACCTCTCCCGGACAAGTGGGGAAAGGTGGCTACACCTTC; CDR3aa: CASSPTSPGQVGKGGYTF
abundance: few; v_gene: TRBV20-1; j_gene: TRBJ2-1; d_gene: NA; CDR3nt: TGCAGTGCTAGAGACGGGGCCGGGAGACAAAATGAGCAGTTCTTC; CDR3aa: CSARDGAGRQNEQFF
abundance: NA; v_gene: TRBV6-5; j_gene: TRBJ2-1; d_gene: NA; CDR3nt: TGTGCCAGCAGTTACGGTACGTCGGGAGCCTACAATGAGCAGTTCTTC; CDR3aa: CASSYGTSGAYNEQFF